This TCR beta chain was found in a study of control samples from healthy donors and cancer patients. The CDR3 loop spans 15 amino acids. The germline gives CDR1 KGHDR, CDR2 SFDVKD. V lost 6 bases and J lost 4, with 14 bases in between. Measured with immunoSEQ multiplex PCR; TCRdb has only the in-frame clones, and not every one. The sample consists of about 180,000 clones, around 90% of them appearing once. This chain joins TRBV24-1 and TRBJ2-2; either TRBD1 or TRBD2 may supply D (6 bases each). Sequencing input: blood. The clonotype originates from a woman aged 45 to 65 in good health. CDR3 coding DNA: TGTGCCACCAGTCATTGGGGGGCCTTCACCGGGGAGCTGTTTTTT. This codes for CATSHWGAFTGELFF.